A single sample is the source of the 30 T cell receptor beta chains below, sequenced in a study of shared clonotypes between healthy human individuals. Repertoires were generated with immunoSEQ multiplex PCR, while TCRdb's copy carries only in-frame clones and drops some. The repertoire holds over a million clones, with roughly 96% as singletons. Sequencing used naive CD4+ T cells sorted from blood. Sample subset: CD45RA+ positively selected. All receptors come from a man younger than 40 in good health.

The V and J genes are TRBV5-1 and TRBJ2-1; the D is unclear. This CDR3 is built from 12 residues. Trimming took off 4 bases at V and 5 bases at J, with 7 bases between the two ends. Germline CDR1 SGHRS, CDR2 YFSETQ. CDR3 residues: CASSPEDNEQFF. The DNA of the CDR3 is TGCGCCAGCAGCCCCGAAGACAATGAGCAGTTCTTC.

As regards this clone: Distinct nucleotide sequences in the sample also encode this CDR3. The chain employs TRBV30 and TRBJ1-5, with D perhaps TRBD1 (5 bases). Trimming took off 3 bases at V and 7 bases at J, with 13 bases between the two ends. CDR3 length: 13 residues. Germline CDR1 reads GTSNPN; CDR2 reads SVGIG (reference sequence). In DNA, the CDR3 is TGTGCCTGGAGCGCGGGGACGGACCAGCCCCAGCATTTT. It translates to CAWSAGTDQPQHF.

The gene calls are TRBV19 and TRBJ2-7; 11 bases map to TRBD2. V lost 7 bases and J lost 6; bases outside the gene matches: 14. CDR3 length equals 16 residues. The V gene's germline CDR1 is LNHDA and CDR2 SQIVND (reference sequence). CDR3 bases: TGTGCCAGTAACCCCAGGGGGCAAGGGACTAGCGGCGAGCAGTACTTC. Its protein product is CASNPRGQGTSGEQYF.

The chain combines TRBV7-3 with TRBJ1-1; D is undetermined. This CDR3 is 13 amino acids long. The V gene lost 3 bases and the J gene lost 1 base, with 6 bases spanning the gap. The germline V gene has CDR1 SGHTA and CDR2 FQGTGA. The CDR3 DNA is TGTGCCAGCAGCTTGGCGTGGAACACTGAAGCTTTCTTT. Amino acids: CASSLAWNTEAFF. Together with reference TRBV7-3 and TRBJ1-1, the CDR3 gives the full variable domain: GAGVSQTPSNKVTEKGKYVELRCDPISGHTALYWYRQSLGQGPEFLIYFQGTGAADDSGLPNDRFFAVRPEGSVSTLKIQRTERGDSAVYLCASSLAWNTEAFFGQGTRLTVV.

The chain links TRBV6-1 to TRBJ2-7; 8 bases fit TRBD1. This CDR3 has 15 amino acids. The V segment lost 4 bases and the J segment 2 bases; nucleotides outside the gene matches: 7. In germline, CDR1 is MNHNS, CDR2 SASEGT. The CDR3 sequence is CASSGTGTGAYEQYF. DNA for the CDR3: TGTGCCAGCAGTGGAACCGGGACAGGCGCCTACGAGCAGTACTTC.

The gene calls are TRBV5-4 and TRBJ1-1; the match to TRBD1 covers 7 bases. This CDR3 comprises 15 residues. Germline CDR1 is SGHNT and CDR2 is YYREEE (reference sequence). Germline trimming cut 1 base from V and 1 base from J; bases unmatched to any gene: 4. CDR3 DNA: TGTGCCAGCAGCTTGAGACAGGGCAAGAACACTGAAGCTTTCTTT. It is translated as CASSLRQGKNTEAFF.

The CDR3 DNA reads as TGTGCCACTCATGTTCGGAGGTCCGGGGAGCTGTTTTTT. Residues: CATHVRRSGELFF. The rearrangement links TRBV11-2 to TRBJ2-2, with a weak D call TRBD2 (5 bases). V lost 10 bases to trimming and J lost 6 bases, with 15 bases between them. Germline-derived CDR1 and CDR2 are SGHAT and FQNNGV. The CDR3 has 13 amino acids. Looking up the rest from reference TRBV11-2 and TRBJ2-2 gives the full variable domain: EAGVAQSPRYKIIEKRQSVAFWCNPISGHATLYWYQQILGQGPKLLIQFQNNGVVDDSQLPKDRFSAERLKGVDSTLKIQPAKLEDSAVYLCATHVRRSGELFFGEGSRLTVL.

The CDR3 is CASLSYTRNDNEQFF. CDR3 coding DNA: TGCGCCAGCCTAAGCTACACAAGAAATGACAATGAGCAGTTCTTC. J is TRBJ2-1 and V is TRBV5-1, with D unresolved. The germline V and J ends were trimmed by 7 bases and 5 bases, with 19 bases remaining between them. Germline loops: CDR1 SGHRS, CDR2 YFSETQ. This CDR3 comprises 15 residues.

The chain combines TRBV2 with TRBJ2-1; 8 positions agree with TRBD1. V was pared by 9 bases and J by 0 bases, with 4 bases of the junction left unmatched. The germline gives CDR1 SNHLY, CDR2 FYNNEI. The CDR3 has 14 residues. The DNA of the CDR3 is TGTGCCAGTTTACAGGGGGGCTCCTACAATGAGCAGTTCTTC. It yields the protein CASLQGGSYNEQFF. Using reference TRBV2 and TRBJ2-1 for the parts outside the CDR3, the full variable domain is EPEVTQTPSHQVTQMGQEVILRCVPISNHLYFYWYRQILGQKVEFLVSFYNNEISEKSEIFDDQFSVERPDGSNFTLKIRSTKLEDSAMYFCASLQGGSYNEQFFGPGTRLTVL.

The gene calls are TRBV28 and TRBJ1-2; the D is unclear. Per the germline V gene, CDR1 is MDHEN and CDR2 is SYDVKM. Trimming left V 8 bases short and J 6 bases short, with 16 bases between. The CDR3 extends over 13 amino acids. The CDR3 spells CASSLHVGNGYTF. The CDR3 region has the DNA TGTGCCAGCTCTCTACATGTCGGAAATGGCTACACCTTC.

The chain has TRBV27 and TRBJ2-1; the match to TRBD2 covers 8 bases. The length of the CDR3 is 16 residues. From germline, CDR1 is MNHEY and CDR2 SMNVEV (reference sequence). The trim removed 2 bases at V and 2 bases at J, leaving 5 bases unmatched. The CDR3 region has the DNA TGTGCCAGCAGTTTAGGAGCGGGAGATCCCTACAATGAGCAGTTCTTC. Amino acids: CASSLGAGDPYNEQFF.

The table lists this clone with a count of one. The chain couples TRBV6-4 to TRBJ2-1; 9 positions agree with TRBD2. The CDR3 has 15 amino acids. J gave up 9 bases and V 5 bases, and 11 bases lay outside the gene matches. CDR1 is MRHNA, CDR2 SNTAGT, per germline. The CDR3 nucleotides read TGTGCCAGCAGTCTTCTAGCGGGGCGGTGGGGTGAGCAGTTCTTC. This gives the protein CASSLLAGRWGEQFF.

This sequence joins TRBV15 and TRBJ1-2; D is unresolved. The V gene lost 0 bases and the J gene lost 8 bases, with 7 bases spanning the gap. Germline CDR1 is LNHNV and CDR2 is YYDKDF (reference sequence). This CDR3 is built from 12 residues. The CDR3 sequence is CATSRDSWGYTF. CDR3 bases: TGTGCCACCAGCAGAGATTCATGGGGCTACACCTTC.

A single count supports this clone. The chain links TRBV4-3 to TRBJ1-3, with D unresolved. Trimming stripped 0 bases from V and 5 bases from J, with 5 bases between. The CDR3 spans 13 residues. CDR1 is LGHNA and CDR2 is YSLEER in the germline V gene. The DNA of the CDR3 is TGCGCCAGCAGCCAAGACAGAAGAAACACCATATATTTT. Translated: CASSQDRRNTIYF.

The sample holds a few counts of this clone. The chain carries TRBV7-9 and TRBJ1-1; D possibly corresponds to TRBD1 (5 bases). V lost 1 base, J lost 2 bases, and 11 bases lay in between. This CDR3 has 15 amino acids. Germline assignment: CDR1 SEHNR and CDR2 FQNEAQ (reference sequence). The CDR3 DNA is TGTGCCAGCAGCTTAGGTGGTGGGGGAAACACTGAAGCTTTCTTT. Encoded protein: CASSLGGGGNTEAFF. The variable domain in full, with the rest retrieved from reference TRBV7-9 and TRBJ1-1, is DTGVSQNPRHKITKRGQNVTFRCDPISEHNRLYWYRQTLGQGPEFLTYFQNEAQLEKSRLLSDRFSAERPKGSFSTLEIQRTEQGDSAMYLCASSLGGGGNTEAFFGQGTRLTVV.

The rearrangement joins TRBV10-3 to TRBJ2-7; the match to TRBD2 covers 10 bases. The CDR3 totals 18 residues. Germline values: CDR1 ENHRY, CDR2 SYGVKD. With 0 bases clipped from V and 1 base from J, the junction kept 9 bases outside the gene matches. CDR3 DNA: TGTGCCATCAGTGAGTCGAGCCTAGCGGGAGATCTGTCCTACGAGCAGTACTTC. This sequence encodes CAISESSLAGDLSYEQYF.

This clone appeared once. This chain uses TRBV11-3 with TRBJ2-7; 10 nucleotides match TRBD1. The V segment lost 5 bases and the J segment 2 bases; nucleotides outside the gene matches: 6. The CDR3 is 15 amino acids. Germline loops: CDR1 SGHNT, CDR2 YENEEA. The CDR3 here is CASSLGTGVPYEQYF. The CDR3 DNA follows: TGTGCCAGCAGCCTCGGGACAGGGGTTCCCTACGAGCAGTACTTC.

This chain connects TRBV20-1 to TRBJ1-2; D unresolved. This CDR3 is built from 11 residues. Germline-derived CDR1 and CDR2 are DFQATT and SNEGSKA (reference sequence). Trimming shortened V by 4 bases and J by 1 base, and 4 bases separated the two germline ends. The CDR3 loop reads CSATDNYGYTF. For the CDR3, the DNA is TGCAGTGCTACAGATAACTATGGCTACACCTTC.

The J gene is TRBJ2-3, the V gene TRBV7-2; D unresolved. The CDR3 covers 15 residues. Germline V gives CDR1 SGHTA, CDR2 FQGNSA. Trimming removed 10 bases at V and 1 base at J, with 18 bases between. CDR3 bases: TGTGCCACCTCTCTTCGGCCATACGGCACAGATACGCAGTATTTT. It translates to CATSLRPYGTDTQYF.

The chain joins TRBV7-9 to TRBJ2-1; TRBD1 is a possible D gene (5 bases). Trimming left V 5 bases short and J 1 base short, with 18 bases between. CDR3 length: 17 residues. The germline V gene has CDR1 SEHNR and CDR2 FQNEAQ (reference sequence). The CDR3 coding sequence is TGTGCCAGCAGCCCCCGAAGGGGCGTCGGTTCCTACAATGAGCAGTTCTTC. Its protein product is CASSPRRGVGSYNEQFF.

The rearrangement joins TRBV6-5 to TRBJ1-1; unclear D gene. CDR1 MNHEY and CDR2 SVGAGI come from the germline V gene. V shed 6 bases and J shed 1 base, with 12 bases lying between them. CDR3 size: 14 residues. CDR3: CASSPPGKNTEAFF. Here the CDR3 DNA reads TGTGCCAGCAGCCCCCCCGGGAAGAACACTGAAGCTTTCTTT.

The chain employs TRBV7-8 and TRBJ2-7; 7 bases fit TRBD2. Losses at the gene ends were 9 bases for V and 5 bases for J; bases not matched to a gene: 13. Germline V gene data show CDR1 as SGHVS and CDR2 as FQNEAQ. The CDR3 has 14 residues. For the CDR3, the DNA is TGTGCCAGTAAAGCCAGGCTAGCGGTCCACGAGCAGTACTTC. Translation gives CASKARLAVHEQYF.

The J gene is TRBJ2-7, the V gene TRBV14; the D is unclear. The CDR3 contains 14 residues. Deletions cut 2 bases from V and 0 bases from J, with 8 bases between. The germline CDR1 and CDR2 sequences are SGHDN and FVKESK. The CDR3 coding sequence is TGTGCCAGCAGCCAAACGGACCCCTCCTACGAGCAGTACTTC. This translates into CASSQTDPSYEQYF. Together with reference TRBV14 and TRBJ2-7, the CDR3 gives the full variable domain: EAGVTQFPSHSVIEKGQTVTLRCDPISGHDNLYWYRRVMGKEIKFLLHFVKESKQDESGMPNNRFLAERTGGTYSTLKVQPAELEDSGVYFCASSQTDPSYEQYFGPGTRLTVT.

V gene TRBV5-4 combines with J gene TRBJ2-2; 13 nucleotides match TRBD2. V trimming: 5 bases; J trimming: 3 bases; junction bases outside the gene matches: 10. The CDR3 has 18 amino acids. Germline V lookup: CDR1 SGHNT, CDR2 YYREEE (reference sequence). The CDR3 DNA sequence: TGTGCCAGCAGGCCTGGCACTAGCGGGAGGGTATACACCGGGGAGCTGTTTTTT. The encoded protein is CASRPGTSGRVYTGELFF.

V is TRBV28 and J is TRBJ2-5; D may be TRBD2 (6 bases). Germline CDR1 and CDR2: MDHEN and SYDVKM. V was pared by 7 bases and J by 2 bases, with 8 bases between. There are 12 residues in the CDR3. The CDR3 reads CASKRGQETQYF. CDR3 coding DNA: TGTGCCAGCAAACGGGGGCAAGAGACCCAGTACTTC.

The chain is built from TRBV18 and TRBJ2-3, with 10 positions matching TRBD1. CDR3 length: 18 amino acids. The germline V gene has CDR1 KGHSH and CDR2 LQKENI. Trimming removed 1 base from V and 0 bases from J; junction bases left unmatched: 7. For the CDR3, the DNA is TGTGCCAGCTCACCACTGCCCTGGACAGGGGGTAGCACAGATACGCAGTATTTT. This encodes CASSPLPWTGGSTDTQYF.

The V call is TRBV5-4, the J call TRBJ1-5; 8 bases agree with TRBD1. There are 14 residues in the CDR3. V lost 4 bases and J lost 2; bases outside the gene matches: 2. The V gene's germline CDR1 is SGHNT and CDR2 YYREEE (reference sequence). CDR3 in amino acids: CASSRGQGNQPQHF. The CDR3 nucleotides read TGTGCCAGCAGCAGGGGACAGGGCAATCAGCCCCAGCATTTT. Variable domain in full (rest from reference TRBV5-4 and TRBJ1-5): ETGVTQSPTHLIKTRGQQVTLRCSSQSGHNTVSWYQQALGQGPQFIFQYYREEENGRGNFPPRFSGLQFPNYSSELNVNALELDDSALYLCASSRGQGNQPQHFGDGTRLSIL.

This clone was recorded only once. This chain connects TRBV7-6 to TRBJ2-1; 9 nucleotides align to TRBD1. This CDR3 comprises 14 residues. Germline CDR1 reads SGHVS; CDR2 reads FNYEAQ. The trim removed 0 bases at V and 7 bases at J, leaving 1 base unmatched. DNA for the CDR3: TGTGCCAGCAGCTTAGCCGGACAGGGGAATGAGCAGTTCTTC. Translating it yields CASSLAGQGNEQFF.

This sequence joins TRBV28 and TRBJ2-7, with TRBD2 identical over 7 bases. The CDR3 totals 15 residues. In germline, CDR1 is MDHEN, CDR2 SYDVKM. V trimming: 5 bases; J trimming: 4 bases; junction bases outside the gene matches: 11. As DNA, the CDR3 is TGTGCCAGCAGTACCCCGAGGGACTACAATTACGAGCAGTACTTC. Its translation: CASSTPRDYNYEQYF.

V usage is TRBV6-4 and J usage is TRBJ2-3; a possible D gene is TRBD2 (5 bases). CDR1 is MRHNA, CDR2 SNTAGT, per germline. This CDR3 contains 13 residues. V lost 2 bases and J 6 bases, leaving 9 bases between the germline ends. Here the CDR3 reads CASSDGRRDTQYF. The CDR3, as DNA: TGTGCCAGCAGTGACGGCCGGAGGGATACGCAGTATTTT.